This passage covers 10 T cell receptor beta chains from one sample sequenced in a study of T cell repertoires in cytomegalovirus infection. MiXCR was run by TCRdb on the reads, yielding one entry per CDR3 protein. The sample has 300,000 or so distinct CDR3 sequences, around 10% seen once. Input material: PBMCs. The receptors shown here come from a human donor in good health (CMV status not recorded). Some clones in this sample may be carry-over from other donors' samples.

This clonotype appeared many times. CDR3 residues: CSVEGGGWTGLQETQYF. Here the CDR3 DNA reads TGCAGCGTTGAAGGTGGGGGCTGGACAGGACTACAAGAGACCCAGTACTTC. The rearrangement links TRBV29-1 to TRBJ2-5, with a tentative D call TRBD1 (7 bases). The CDR3 has 17 amino acids. V shed 1 base and J shed 2 bases, with 20 bases lying between them. The germline CDR1 and CDR2 sequences are SQVTM and ANQGSEA.

This clonotype has a count of ten or more. Relative to the germline gene, one junction end is altered; a read error may explain this. This chain links TRBV15 with TRBJ2-1; D is unclear. This CDR3 is 14 amino acids long. Germline values: CDR1 LNHNV, CDR2 YYDKDF (reference sequence). CDR3 residues: CATSRKGSYTEQFF. The CDR3 coding sequence is TGTGCCACCAGCAGGAAGGGTTCCTACACTGAGCAGTTCTTC.

This clonotype was counted between two and nine times. This chain joins TRBV29-1 and TRBJ2-5; D is uncertain. CDR1 and CDR2 (germline): SQVTM, ANQGSEA. CDR3 length: 10 amino acids. V was pared by 7 bases and J by 5 bases, with 8 bases between. The CDR3 bases are TGCAGCGGCTTCGAGGAGACCCAGTACTTC. It translates to CSGFEETQYF.

This clonotype has a count of ten or more. The V call is TRBV15, the J call TRBJ2-5; D ambiguous. This CDR3 is 16 amino acids long. Germline CDR1 is LNHNV and CDR2 is YYDKDF (reference sequence). V dropped 0 bases and J dropped 4 bases, with 15 bases sitting between them. The CDR3 DNA sequence: TGTGCCACCAGCAGAGACCCGTCAATTCGTACAGAGACCCAGTACTTC. Its protein product is CATSRDPSIRTETQYF.

In this sample, this clonotype turned up a few times. This chain joins TRBV20-1 and TRBJ1-5; a possible D gene is TRBD1 (6 bases). The germline V gene encodes CDR1 DFQATT and CDR2 SNEGSKA (reference sequence). V gave up 6 bases and J gave up 0 bases, with 9 bases separating them. The CDR3 covers 13 residues. CDR3 bases: TGCAGTGCGGAGGGGGATAGCAATCAGCCCCAGCATTTT. This codes for CSAEGDSNQPQHF.

The table lists this clonotype with many counts. V and J are TRBV4-2 and TRBJ1-5; possible D gene TRBD1, 6 bases. This CDR3 has 15 amino acids. The germline CDR1 and CDR2 sequences are LGHNA and YNFKEQ. The V end was cut by 0 bases, the J end by 6 bases, with 12 bases between. The CDR3 here is CASSQDSGGTQPQHF. CDR3 DNA: TGTGCCAGCAGCCAAGATTCGGGGGGCACTCAGCCCCAGCATTTT.

This clonotype was observed at least ten times. The chain recombines TRBV7-2 with TRBJ1-1, with D hard to call. V lost 4 bases and J 1 base, leaving 10 bases between the germline ends. The CDR3 is 14 residues long. Germline-derived CDR1 and CDR2 are SGHTA and FQGNSA. In DNA, the CDR3 is TGTGCCAGCAGCTCTTCGGGTAGGAACACTGAAGCTTTCTTT. Its translation is CASSSSGRNTEAFF.

The chain has TRBV20-1 and TRBJ1-6; a weak D match, TRBD1 (6 bases). Germline values: CDR1 DFQATT, CDR2 SNEGSKA (reference sequence). V was cut by 0 bases and J by 6 bases, with 12 bases left in between. This CDR3 contains 15 residues. CDR3 sequence: CSARDRGGINSPLHF. Written as DNA, the CDR3 is TGCAGTGCTAGAGATCGAGGGGGAATTAATTCACCCCTCCACTTT.

This clonotype was detected many times. The chain carries TRBV29-1 and TRBJ1-1; D is unresolved. Per germline, CDR1 SQVTM and CDR2 ANQGSEA. V lost 7 bases to trimming and J lost 0 bases, with 12 bases between them. The CDR3 contains 13 residues. CDR3 in amino acids: CSGHTVMNTEAFF. The CDR3 nucleotides read TGCAGCGGACACACAGTCATGAACACTGAAGCTTTCTTT.

The V call is TRBV20-1, the J call TRBJ1-1, with 8 bases fitting TRBD1. Germline V gene data show CDR1 as DFQATT and CDR2 as SNEGSKA (reference sequence). The CDR3 is 14 residues long. Losses at the gene ends were 2 bases for V and 6 bases for J; bases not matched to a gene: 8. The CDR3 loop is CSARLPTGVAEAFF. CDR3 DNA sequence: TGCAGTGCTAGATTACCGACAGGGGTGGCTGAAGCTTTCTTT.